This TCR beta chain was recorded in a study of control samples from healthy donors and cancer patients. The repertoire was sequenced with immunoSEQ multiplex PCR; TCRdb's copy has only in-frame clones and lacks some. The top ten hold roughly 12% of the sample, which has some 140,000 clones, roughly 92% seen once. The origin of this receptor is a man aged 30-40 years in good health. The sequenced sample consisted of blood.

The CDR3 nucleotides read TGCGCCAGCAGCTATTCGGAGCTTGACGAGCAGTACTTC. Translating it yields CASSYSELDEQYF. V usage is TRBV10-1 and J usage is TRBJ2-7; no definite D call. CDR3 size: 13 residues. The V gene lost 6 bases and the J gene lost 5 bases, with 14 bases spanning the gap. Looked up from germline, CDR1 is WNHNN and CDR2 is SYGVQD (reference sequence).